This entry is about one TCR beta chain. No antigen is known for it. These data originate in a study of T cells and copy number aberrations in small-cell lung cancer. Study conclusions and caveats: Tumors showed lower T-cell density, richness and clonality than adjacent lung, though density did not differ significantly.

Some clones are missing from TCRdb's copy, which holds only in-frame ones; the method was immunoSEQ multiplex PCR. The profile shows over 5,000 clones, 76% of them singletons. The CDR3 is 14 residues long. Germline V gene data show CDR1 as SGDLS and CDR2 as YYNGEE. Trimming removed 0 bases from V and 4 bases from J, with 8 bases in between. This clonotype was obtained from a man between 45 and 60 years old with small cell lung cancer. V gene TRBV9 combines with J gene TRBJ2-1; unclear D gene. Sequencing used tumor tissue. The CDR3 nucleotides read TGTGCCAGCAGCGTAGTTGGCAGTTACAATGAGCAGTTCTTC. Translation gives CASSVVGSYNEQFF. Full variable domain (remainder filled in from reference TRBV9 and TRBJ2-1): DSGVTQTPKHLITATGQRVTLRCSPRSGDLSVYWYQQSLDQGLQFLIQYYNGEERAKGNILERFSAQQFPDLHSELNLSSLELGDSALYFCASSVVGSYNEQFFGPGTRLTVL.